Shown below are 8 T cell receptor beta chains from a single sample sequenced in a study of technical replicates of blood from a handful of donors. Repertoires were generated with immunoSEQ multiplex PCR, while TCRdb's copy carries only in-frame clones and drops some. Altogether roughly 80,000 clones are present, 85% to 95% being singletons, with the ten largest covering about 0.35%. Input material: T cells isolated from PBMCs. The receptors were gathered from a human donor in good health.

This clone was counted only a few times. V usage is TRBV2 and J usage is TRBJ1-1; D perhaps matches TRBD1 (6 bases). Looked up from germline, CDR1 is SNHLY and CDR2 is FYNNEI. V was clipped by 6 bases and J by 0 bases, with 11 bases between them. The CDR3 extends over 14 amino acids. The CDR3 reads CASRNTGLNTEAFF. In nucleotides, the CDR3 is TGTGCCAGCAGAAACACAGGGTTGAACACTGAAGCTTTCTTT.

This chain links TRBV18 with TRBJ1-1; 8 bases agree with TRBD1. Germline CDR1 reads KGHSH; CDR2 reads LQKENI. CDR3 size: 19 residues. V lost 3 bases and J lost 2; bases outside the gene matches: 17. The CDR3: CASSPESPPDRAANTEAFF. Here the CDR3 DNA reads TGTGCCAGCTCACCGGAATCCCCCCCGGACAGGGCTGCAAACACTGAAGCTTTCTTT.

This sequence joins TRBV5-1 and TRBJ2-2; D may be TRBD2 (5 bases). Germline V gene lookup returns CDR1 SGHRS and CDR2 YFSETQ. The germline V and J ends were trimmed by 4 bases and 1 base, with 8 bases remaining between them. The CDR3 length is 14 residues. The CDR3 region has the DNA TGCGCCAGCAGCACCGGACTGAACACCGGGGAGCTGTTTTTT. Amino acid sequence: CASSTGLNTGELFF. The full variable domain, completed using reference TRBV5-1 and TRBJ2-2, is KAGVTQTPRYLIKTRGQQVTLSCSPISGHRSVSWYQQTPGQGLQFLFEYFSETQRNKGNFPGRFSGRQFSNSRSEMNVSTLELGDSALYLCASSTGLNTGELFFGEGSRLTVL.

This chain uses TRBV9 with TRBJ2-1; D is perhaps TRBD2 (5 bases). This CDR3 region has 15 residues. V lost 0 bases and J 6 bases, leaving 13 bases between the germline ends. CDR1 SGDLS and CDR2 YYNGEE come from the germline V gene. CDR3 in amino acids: CASSVDSDWANEQFF. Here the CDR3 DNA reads TGTGCCAGCAGCGTAGATTCGGACTGGGCCAATGAGCAGTTCTTC.

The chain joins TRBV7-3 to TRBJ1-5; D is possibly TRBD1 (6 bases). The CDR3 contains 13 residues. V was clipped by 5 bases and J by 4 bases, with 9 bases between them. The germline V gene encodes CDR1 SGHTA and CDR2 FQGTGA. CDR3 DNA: TGTGCCAGCAGCCCAGGGGAGAATCAGCCCCAGCATTTT. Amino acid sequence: CASSPGENQPQHF. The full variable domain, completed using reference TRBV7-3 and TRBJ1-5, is GAGVSQTPSNKVTEKGKYVELRCDPISGHTALYWYRQSLGQGPEFLIYFQGTGAADDSGLPNDRFFAVRPEGSVSTLKIQRTERGDSAVYLCASSPGENQPQHFGDGTRLSIL.

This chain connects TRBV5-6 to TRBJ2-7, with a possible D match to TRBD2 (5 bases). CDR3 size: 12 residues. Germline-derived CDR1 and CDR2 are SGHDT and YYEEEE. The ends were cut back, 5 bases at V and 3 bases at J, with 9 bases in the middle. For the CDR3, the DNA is TGTGCCAGCAGTGGTAGCGACTACGAGCAGTACTTC. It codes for CASSGSDYEQYF.

CDR3 bases: TGTGCCAGTAGGTCCGGACATTCCCAAGAGACCCAGTACTTC. Residues: CASRSGHSQETQYF. The chain uses TRBV19 and TRBJ2-5; a weak D match, TRBD1 (5 bases). V lost 6 bases and J lost 1, with 12 bases in between. There are 14 residues in the CDR3. Germline CDR1 and CDR2: LNHDA and SQIVND (reference sequence).

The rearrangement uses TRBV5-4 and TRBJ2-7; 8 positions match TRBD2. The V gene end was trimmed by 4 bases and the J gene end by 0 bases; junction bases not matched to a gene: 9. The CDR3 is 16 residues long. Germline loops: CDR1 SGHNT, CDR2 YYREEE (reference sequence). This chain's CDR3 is CASSPRFSGISYEQYF. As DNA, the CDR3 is TGTGCCAGCAGCCCGCGGTTTAGCGGGATCTCCTACGAGCAGTACTTC.